The clone carrying this T cell receptor beta chain came up once. Its specificity is not known. The CDR3 is made up of 14 amino acids. Germline V gene lookup returns CDR1 SGHRS and CDR2 YFSETQ. V gave up 7 bases and J gave up 6 bases, with 18 bases separating them. This record belongs to a study of early stage breast cancer tumors. The study's findings and limits: Comparing each tissue with blood distinguished tumor from normal in about 85% of the 16 patients. Tumors had around 2.5-fold higher T cell density than normal breast. Enriched TCRB sequences shared across patients were mostly commonly generated sequences.

Each sample had two DNA replicates, approximately 0.52 ug blood or roughly 1.4 ug tissue. The table came from immunoSEQ multiplex PCR; TCRdb's copy has only in-frame clones and leaves some out. Among over 25,000 clones listed, about 80% were seen once. The receptor was derived from a person aged 55 to 70 with breast cancer. Sequenced input: blood. This chain links TRBV5-1 with TRBJ2-3; D perhaps matches TRBD2 (7 bases). The CDR3 region is CASGGAAYRDTQYF. The CDR3 DNA sequence: TGCGCCAGCGGGGGGGCGGCGTACCGGGATACGCAGTATTTT.